Below are 15 T cell receptor beta chains sequenced from a single sample in a study of blood T cell repertoires in COVID-19. Assay: immunoSEQ multiplex PCR; the TCRdb copy retains only in-frame clones and omits some. The sample shows approximately 500,000 clones, roughly 90% of them seen only once. Sequenced: PBMCs or T cells enriched from blood (not recorded which). The receptors were gathered from a woman aged 40 to 49 who had recovered from COVID-19.

This clone has only one observation. The chain carries TRBV11-2 and TRBJ2-7; weak D call: TRBD1 (5 bases). This CDR3 is 14 amino acids long. V was pared by 1 base and J by 5 bases, with 12 bases between. Germline lookup yields CDR1 SGHAT and CDR2 FQNNGV. In DNA form, the CDR3 reads TGTGCCAGCAGCTTAGCCGGGCTCAGGGACGAGCAGTACTTC. Amino acids: CASSLAGLRDEQYF. The whole variable domain, remainder taken from reference TRBV11-2 and TRBJ2-7, is EAGVAQSPRYKIIEKRQSVAFWCNPISGHATLYWYQQILGQGPKLLIQFQNNGVVDDSQLPKDRFSAERLKGVDSTLKIQPAKLEDSAVYLCASSLAGLRDEQYFGPGTRLTVT.

The chain joins TRBV5-1 to TRBJ1-1; D is uncertain. CDR1 SGHRS and CDR2 YFSETQ come from the germline V gene. The CDR3 is 16 amino acids. V was trimmed by 3 bases and J by 1 base, leaving 16 bases between them. The DNA of the CDR3 is TGCGCCAGCAGCTCCGCGCCTCTTCCGGGGAACACTGAAGCTTTCTTT. It is translated as CASSSAPLPGNTEAFF.

J is TRBJ2-1 and V is TRBV7-2; D gene uncertain. Germline-derived CDR1 and CDR2 are SGHTA and FQGNSA. V was pared by 5 bases and J by 0 bases, with 20 bases between. CDR3 length equals 18 residues. The CDR3 DNA reads TGTGCCAGCAGCGGCGGCGATGGTCGTATATCCTCCTACAATGAGCAGTTCTTC. It is translated as CASSGGDGRISSYNEQFF.

On this clone: The same CDR3 arises from other DNA sequences in this sample as well. This chain links TRBV19 with TRBJ2-3; no definite D call. V was clipped by 4 bases and J by 6 bases, with 8 bases between them. The CDR3 has 12 amino acids. CDR1 is LNHDA and CDR2 is SQIVND in the germline V gene (reference sequence). CDR3 loop: CASSTGGDTQYF. DNA of the CDR3: TGTGCCAGTAGTACGGGTGGGGATACGCAGTATTTT. The full variable domain, rest sourced from reference TRBV19 and TRBJ2-3, is DGGITQSPKYLFRKEGQNVTLSCEQNLNHDAMYWYRQDPGQGLRLIYYSQIVNDFQKGDIAEGYSVSREKKESFPLTVTSAQKNPTAFYLCASSTGGDTQYFGPGTRLTVL.

The rearrangement links TRBV27 to TRBJ1-2; the D gene is possibly TRBD1 (5 bases). Germline V gene lookup returns CDR1 MNHEY and CDR2 SMNVEV (reference sequence). Trimming left V 4 bases short and J 0 bases short, with 12 bases between. The CDR3 contains 15 residues. CDR3 protein: CASSYADRTNYGYTF. As DNA, the CDR3 is TGTGCCAGCAGTTACGCTGACAGAACTAACTATGGCTACACCTTC.

The CDR3 region has the DNA TGTGCCAGCAGCTACGGACAGGGTGCGGAACTGTTTTTT. Protein sequence: CASSYGQGAELFF. This chain joins TRBV11-3 and TRBJ1-4; 8 positions agree with TRBD1. The CDR3 runs to 13 residues. The trim removed 4 bases at V and 12 bases at J, leaving 7 bases unmatched. Germline CDR1 is SGHNT and CDR2 is YENEEA.

The chain joins TRBV7-9 to TRBJ1-6; the D gene is possibly TRBD1 (5 bases). There are 14 residues in the CDR3. Germline assignment: CDR1 SEHNR and CDR2 FQNEAQ (reference sequence). Trimming left V 5 bases short and J 7 bases short, with 12 bases between. The CDR3 spells CASSLDSKNSPLHF. In DNA, the CDR3 is TGTGCCAGCAGCCTCGACAGTAAAAATTCACCCCTCCACTTT.

This clone was seen a handful of times. This chain links TRBV11-2 with TRBJ2-3; 9 positions agree with TRBD2. The V gene end was trimmed by 5 bases and the J gene end by 5 bases; junction bases not matched to a gene: 8. The V gene's germline CDR1 is SGHAT and CDR2 FQNNGV. This CDR3 has 15 residues. CDR3 region: CASSPGAGGGDTQYF. The CDR3 DNA is TGTGCCAGCAGCCCTGGAGCGGGAGGAGGAGATACGCAGTATTTT.

This sequence joins TRBV29-1 and TRBJ1-1; D not certain. The CDR3 consists of 12 residues. Per the germline V gene, CDR1 is SQVTM and CDR2 is ANQGSEA. Trimming cost V 3 bases and J 5 bases, with 10 bases left between them. The CDR3 nucleotides read TGCAGCGTTGACTTGGCGGGAACTGAAGCTTTCTTT. It is translated as CSVDLAGTEAFF.

The chain joins TRBV5-5 to TRBJ1-2; D gene unclear. From germline, CDR1 is SGHKS and CDR2 YYEKEE (reference sequence). The CDR3 runs to 14 residues. Trimming left V 0 bases short and J 3 bases short, with 9 bases between. For the CDR3, the DNA is TGTGCCAGCAGCTTGGACGTGGGCTACTATGGCTACACCTTC. It yields the protein CASSLDVGYYGYTF.

CDR3 coding DNA: TGTGCCAGCAGCTTAGGGGTAGAGGCCTACGAGCAGTACTTC. Translation gives CASSLGVEAYEQYF. J is TRBJ2-7 and V is TRBV5-5, with D possibly TRBD1 on 5 matching bases. The V and J ends lost 2 bases and 2 bases respectively, with 11 bases between them. This CDR3 contains 14 residues. CDR1 SGHKS and CDR2 YYEKEE come from the germline V gene (reference sequence).

The V call is TRBV7-2, the J call TRBJ2-7, with 7 positions matching TRBD2. The CDR3 length is 16 residues. V shed 8 bases, J shed 1 base, and the junction held 14 bases outside the gene matches. The V gene's germline CDR1 is SGHTA and CDR2 FQGNSA. The CDR3 DNA is TGTGCCAGCTCCCTCTCAAGGGGAGGGAGGTCCTACGAGCAGTACTTC. It translates to CASSLSRGGRSYEQYF.

The chain is built from TRBV29-1 and TRBJ2-4, with D uncertain. CDR3 size: 14 residues. The germline CDR1 and CDR2 sequences are SQVTM and ANQGSEA. V was shortened by 5 bases and J by 1 base, with 12 bases between the two germline ends. The CDR3 nucleotides read TGCAGCGTTTTTCGCGAAGAGGCCAAAAACATTCAGTACTTC. It yields the protein CSVFREEAKNIQYF. The variable domain in full, completed from reference TRBV29-1 and TRBJ2-4, reads SAVISQKPSRDICQRGTSLTIQCQVDSQVTMMFWYRQQPGQSLTLIATANQGSEATYESGFVIDKFPISRPNLTFSTLTVSNMSPEDSSIYLCSVFREEAKNIQYFGAGTRLSVL.

The chain uses TRBV7-9 and TRBJ2-7; D might be TRBD1 (6 bases). CDR3 size: 16 residues. V shed 2 bases and J shed 1 base, with 15 bases lying between them. Germline V gene lookup returns CDR1 SEHNR and CDR2 FQNEAQ (reference sequence). CDR3 in DNA: TGTGCCAGCAGCTTAACCTCTCAGACAGGATCCTACGAGCAGTACTTC. Translation gives CASSLTSQTGSYEQYF. The full variable domain, in which reference TRBV7-9 and TRBJ2-7 provide the parts outside the CDR3, is DTGVSQNPRHKITKRGQNVTFRCDPISEHNRLYWYRQTLGQGPEFLTYFQNEAQLEKSRLLSDRFSAERPKGSFSTLEIQRTEQGDSAMYLCASSLTSQTGSYEQYFGPGTRLTVT.

The CDR3 loop is CASSLYRGRDEKLFF. In nucleotides, the CDR3 is TGCGCCAGCAGCCTCTACAGGGGGCGGGATGAAAAACTGTTTTTT. The chain is built from TRBV5-1 and TRBJ1-4, with 9 bases matching TRBD1. The germline V gene has CDR1 SGHRS and CDR2 YFSETQ. Trimming removed 4 bases from V and 6 bases from J; junction bases left unmatched: 7. CDR3 length equals 15 residues.